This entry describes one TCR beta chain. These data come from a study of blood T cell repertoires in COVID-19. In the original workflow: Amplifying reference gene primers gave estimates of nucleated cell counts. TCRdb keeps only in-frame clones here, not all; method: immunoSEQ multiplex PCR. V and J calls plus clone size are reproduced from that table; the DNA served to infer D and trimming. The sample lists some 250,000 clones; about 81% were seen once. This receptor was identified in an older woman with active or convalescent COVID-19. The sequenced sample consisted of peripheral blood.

CDR3 in amino acids: CASSWLGGGYNEQFF. CDR3 nucleotides: TGCGCCAGCAGTTGGTTGGGCGGGGGCTACAATGAGCAGTTCTTC. This sequence joins TRBV5-1 and TRBJ2-1; 7 positions agree with TRBD2. CDR1 is SGHRS and CDR2 is YFSETQ in the germline V gene. This CDR3 is 15 amino acids long. V trimming: 5 bases; J trimming: 3 bases; junction bases outside the gene matches: 8.